What follows describes a single TCR beta chain. As handled by the study authors: Amplified reference gene primers provided the basis for estimating nucleated cell counts. The assay was immunoSEQ multiplex PCR, and TCRdb's table has in-frame clones only and misses some. The V and J calls and clone size are taken from that table; D and trimming were inferred from the DNA. Counted here are about 90,000 clones, almost 95% occurring once; the ten biggest clones make up 6.3%. The data originate from a study of blood T cell repertoires in COVID-19. In the study overall: Samples of COVID-19 (acute and convalescent) were obtained from the United States, Italy and Spain. In each case, the material was cDNA or gDNA derived from T cells, B-cell-depleted T cells, or PBMCs.

Germline V gives CDR1 SGHRS, CDR2 YFSETQ. V was trimmed by 1 base and J by 7 bases, leaving 2 bases between them. The CDR3 runs 11 residues. Sequenced sample: peripheral blood. The sequence derives from a woman aged 55-69 years with active COVID-19. The gene calls are TRBV5-1 and TRBJ2-2; D is uncertain. This chain's CDR3 is CASSLLGELFF. The CDR3 coding sequence is TGCGCCAGCAGCTTGCTCGGGGAGCTGTTTTTT.